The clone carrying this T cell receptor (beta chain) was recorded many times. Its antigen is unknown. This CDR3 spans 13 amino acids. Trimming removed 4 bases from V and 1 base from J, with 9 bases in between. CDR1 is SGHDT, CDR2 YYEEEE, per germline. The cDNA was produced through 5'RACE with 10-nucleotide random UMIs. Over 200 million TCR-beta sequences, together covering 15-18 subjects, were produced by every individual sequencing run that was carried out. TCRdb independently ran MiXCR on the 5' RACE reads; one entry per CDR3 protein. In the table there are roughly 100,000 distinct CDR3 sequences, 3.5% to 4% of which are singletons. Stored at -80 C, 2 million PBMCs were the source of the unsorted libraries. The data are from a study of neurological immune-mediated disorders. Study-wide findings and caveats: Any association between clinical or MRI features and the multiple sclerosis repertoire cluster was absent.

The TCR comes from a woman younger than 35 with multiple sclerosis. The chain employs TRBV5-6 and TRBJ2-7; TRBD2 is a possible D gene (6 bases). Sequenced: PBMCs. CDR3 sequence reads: CASSAGRSYEQYF. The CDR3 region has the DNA TGTGCCAGCAGCGCTGGGAGGTCCTACGAGCAGTACTTC.